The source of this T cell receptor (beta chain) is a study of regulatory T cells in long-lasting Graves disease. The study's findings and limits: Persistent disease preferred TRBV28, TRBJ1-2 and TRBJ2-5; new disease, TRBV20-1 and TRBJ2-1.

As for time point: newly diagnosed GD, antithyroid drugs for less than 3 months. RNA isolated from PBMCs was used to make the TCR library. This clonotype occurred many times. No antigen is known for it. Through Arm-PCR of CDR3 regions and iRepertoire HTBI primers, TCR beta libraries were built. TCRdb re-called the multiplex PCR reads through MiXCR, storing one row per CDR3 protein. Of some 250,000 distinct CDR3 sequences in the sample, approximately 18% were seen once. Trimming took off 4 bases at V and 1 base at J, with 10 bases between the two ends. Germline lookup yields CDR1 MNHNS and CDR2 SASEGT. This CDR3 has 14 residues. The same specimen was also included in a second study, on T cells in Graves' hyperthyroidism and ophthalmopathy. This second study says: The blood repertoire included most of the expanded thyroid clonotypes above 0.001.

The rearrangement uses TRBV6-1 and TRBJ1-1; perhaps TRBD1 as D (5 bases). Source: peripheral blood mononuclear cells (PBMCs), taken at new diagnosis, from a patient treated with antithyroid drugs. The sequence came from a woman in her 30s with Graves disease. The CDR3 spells CASSVWGENTEAFF. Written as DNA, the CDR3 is TGTGCCAGCAGTGTGTGGGGGGAGAACACTGAAGCTTTCTTT.